These 21 T cell receptor beta chains were sequenced from one sample in a study of radiotherapy plus CTLA-4 blockade in lung cancer. TCRdb's table, derived via immunoSEQ multiplex PCR, lists solely in-frame clones and lacks some. This sample yields roughly 35,000 clones, of which 75% are seen a single time; 14% belongs to the top ten. The sample here was peripheral blood, taken from a patient treated with radiotherapy plus ipilimumab. These receptor sequences come from a human donor with non-small cell lung cancer that progressed on radiotherapy plus ipilimumab.

The chain uses TRBV7-9 and TRBJ1-4; possibly TRBD1 for D (5 bases). This CDR3 has 12 amino acids. Germline-derived CDR1 and CDR2 are SEHNR and FQNEAQ (reference sequence). Deletions cut 4 bases from V and 7 bases from J, with 7 bases between. The CDR3 DNA reads as TGTGCCAGCAGCTGGGGGGGTGAAAAACTGTTTTTT. Its protein is CASSWGGEKLFF.

J is TRBJ1-5 and V is TRBV19; D is unclear. Germline V lookup: CDR1 LNHDA, CDR2 SQIVND (reference sequence). V gave up 6 bases and J gave up 8 bases, with 14 bases separating them. The CDR3 length is 13 residues. CDR3 nucleotide sequence: TGTGCCAGTAGCTCCCGGAGTGCCGAGCCCCAGCATTTT. It encodes CASSSRSAEPQHF.

The V gene is TRBV5-1, the J gene TRBJ1-5; D ambiguous. The CDR3 extends over 16 amino acids. Germline V lookup: CDR1 SGHRS, CDR2 YFSETQ. The V end was cut by 2 bases, the J end by 3 bases, with 15 bases between. The CDR3 coding sequence is TGCGCCAGCAGCTTACACCCGGTAGACATCAATCAGCCCCAGCATTTT. It yields the protein CASSLHPVDINQPQHF.

The chain uses TRBV7-3 and TRBJ1-2; D gene uncertain. Trimming took 5 bases from V and 0 from J, leaving 7 bases between them. Germline-derived CDR1 and CDR2 are SGHTA and FQGTGA. The CDR3 is made up of 13 amino acids. The CDR3 region is CASSLSPNYGYTF. The DNA for the CDR3 is TGTGCCAGCAGCCTCTCCCCTAACTATGGCTACACCTTC.

The chain has TRBV7-2 and TRBJ2-7, with D possibly matching TRBD1 (5 bases). The CDR3 spans 15 residues. The V and J ends lost 5 bases and 3 bases respectively, with 17 bases between them. In germline, CDR1 is SGHTA, CDR2 FQGNSA. The CDR3 nucleotides are TGTGCCAGCAGCCTAGGGGTTGGAGTAGTCTACGAGCAGTACTTC. Translated: CASSLGVGVVYEQYF.

The V and J genes are TRBV5-1 and TRBJ2-2, with 7 bases that match TRBD1. Per germline, CDR1 SGHRS and CDR2 YFSETQ. After removal of 3 bases from V and 1 base from J, the junction contained 6 bases not matched to a gene. This CDR3 has 16 amino acids. CDR3: CASSWLGQLNTGELFF. In nucleotides, the CDR3 is TGCGCCAGCAGCTGGTTGGGACAGCTGAACACCGGGGAGCTGTTTTTT. The full variable domain, completed using reference TRBV5-1 and TRBJ2-2, is KAGVTQTPRYLIKTRGQQVTLSCSPISGHRSVSWYQQTPGQGLQFLFEYFSETQRNKGNFPGRFSGRQFSNSRSEMNVSTLELGDSALYLCASSWLGQLNTGELFFGEGSRLTVL.

This chain joins TRBV13 and TRBJ1-1, with TRBD1 identical over 7 bases. CDR3 size: 14 residues. V shed 2 bases and J 5 bases; nucleotides not matched to a gene: 5. Germline V gene data show CDR1 as PRHDT and CDR2 as FYEKMQ (reference sequence). The CDR3 loop reads CASSLMTGWTEAFF. The CDR3 DNA reads as TGTGCCAGCAGCTTAATGACAGGGTGGACTGAAGCTTTCTTT.

The chain is built from TRBV7-2 and TRBJ2-5; 10 bases line up with TRBD1. The CDR3 length is 14 residues. Germline assignment: CDR1 SGHTA and CDR2 FQGNSA. After removal of 5 bases from V and 2 bases from J, the junction contained 2 bases not matched to a gene. In DNA, the CDR3 is TGTGCCAGCAGCCGGGACAGGGGACAAGAGACCCAGTACTTC. Its protein is CASSRDRGQETQYF.

The chain is built from TRBV7-9 and TRBJ1-5; D not certain. Germline V gene data show CDR1 as SEHNR and CDR2 as FQNEAQ (reference sequence). V lost 1 base and J lost 2, with 9 bases in between. CDR3 size: 15 residues. The CDR3 nucleotides read TGTGCCAGCAGCTTAGGGTCGTCGGGCAATCAGCCCCAGCATTTT. This codes for CASSLGSSGNQPQHF.

V and J are TRBV28 and TRBJ1-2; TRBD1 matches 7 bases. The CDR3 runs to 14 residues. In germline, CDR1 is MDHEN, CDR2 SYDVKM. V dropped 2 bases and J dropped 4; count of bases not matched to a gene: 4. The CDR3 DNA is TGTGCCAGCAGTTTAGGGGGGACAGCCTATGGCTACACCTTC. Translation: CASSLGGTAYGYTF.

The CDR3 here is CASSLSGRADTQYF. The CDR3 nucleotides are TGTGCCAGCAGCTTGAGCGGGAGGGCAGATACGCAGTATTTT. This chain links TRBV5-5 with TRBJ2-3; TRBD2 agrees at 10 bases. The ends lost 1 base at V and 4 bases at J; junction bases unmatched: 0. This CDR3 spans 14 amino acids. Germline loops: CDR1 SGHKS, CDR2 YYEKEE (reference sequence).

This clone was recorded a few times. This sequence joins TRBV5-1 and TRBJ2-7, with 7 bases identical to TRBD1. This CDR3 is 15 amino acids long. Trimming at V came to 3 bases and at J to 2 bases, leaving 8 bases not matched to a gene. The germline CDR1 and CDR2 sequences are SGHRS and YFSETQ. The CDR3 bases are TGCGCCAGCAGCTCCTGGACAGGAGTCCCCTACGAGCAGTACTTC. Translated: CASSSWTGVPYEQYF.

This clone was counted once. V is TRBV30 and J is TRBJ1-1; TRBD1 aligns across 7 bases. J gave up 11 bases and V 4 bases, and 13 bases lay outside the gene matches. The germline gives CDR1 GTSNPN, CDR2 SVGIG (reference sequence). This CDR3 contains 13 residues. The CDR3 DNA reads TGTGCCTGGACTCTTGTTACAGGGGCTGGGGCTTTCTTT. As protein: CAWTLVTGAGAFF.

This sequence joins TRBV2 and TRBJ2-5, with 12 bases aligning to TRBD2. Germline values: CDR1 SNHLY, CDR2 FYNNEI. V shed 8 bases, J shed 4 bases, and the junction held 8 bases outside the gene matches. CDR3 length: 15 amino acids. This chain's CDR3 is CASGTSGLSGETQYF. CDR3 nucleotide sequence: TGTGCCAGCGGGACTAGCGGGTTATCGGGAGAGACCCAGTACTTC.

The V call is TRBV27, the J call TRBJ2-2; perhaps TRBD1 as D (5 bases). This CDR3 has 14 amino acids. CDR1 and CDR2 from the germline V gene are MNHEY and SMNVEV (reference sequence). The V end was cut by 3 bases, the J end by 4 bases, with 9 bases between. This chain's CDR3 is CASSLNRITGELFF. DNA for the CDR3: TGTGCCAGCAGTTTGAACAGGATCACCGGGGAGCTGTTTTTT.

The chain's CDR3 is CASSSSGANVLTF. The CDR3, as DNA: TGTGCCAGCAGCTCTTCTGGGGCCAACGTCCTGACTTTC. The chain employs TRBV4-2 and TRBJ2-6; D remains unclear. V lost 5 bases to trimming and J lost 1 base, with 3 bases between them. CDR1 and CDR2 from the germline V gene are LGHNA and YNFKEQ. The CDR3 extends over 13 amino acids.

The chain combines TRBV28 with TRBJ2-1; 9 bases match TRBD1. The V gene's germline CDR1 is MDHEN and CDR2 SYDVKM. The J segment lost 2 bases and the V segment lost 2 bases, leaving 4 bases of the junction unmatched. The CDR3 loop spans 16 amino acids. The CDR3 is CASSLIRQGAYNEQFF. The CDR3 region has the DNA TGTGCCAGCAGTTTAATCAGACAGGGGGCCTACAATGAGCAGTTCTTC.

The chain uses TRBV19 and TRBJ1-5; 7 bases are shared with TRBD1. The CDR3 has 16 residues. Unmatched junction bases numbered 9, after V lost 2 bases and J lost 5 bases. Per the germline V gene, CDR1 is LNHDA and CDR2 is SQIVND (reference sequence). This CDR3 reads CASSIPSDRIDQPQHF. Written as DNA, the CDR3 is TGTGCCAGTAGTATACCCTCGGACAGGATCGATCAGCCCCAGCATTTT.

This clone has only one observation. The chain recombines TRBV4-1 with TRBJ2-1; the match to TRBD2 covers 8 bases. Germline CDR1 is MGHRA and CDR2 is YSYEKL. CDR3 length equals 14 residues. With 4 bases clipped from V and 6 bases from J, the junction kept 5 bases outside the gene matches. The CDR3 DNA reads TGCGCCAGCAGCCGCGGGGGGCCCGGCAATGAGCAGTTCTTC. Its translation is CASSRGGPGNEQFF.

This chain joins TRBV4-1 and TRBJ2-7; 11 positions agree with TRBD2. CDR1 is MGHRA, CDR2 YSYEKL, per germline. V lost 1 base, J lost 4 bases, and 6 bases stayed unmatched. The CDR3 has 16 residues. The CDR3 nucleotides are TGCGCCAGCAGCCAAGGTTTGGCTAGCGGGGGGTACGAGCAGTACTTC. It yields the protein CASSQGLASGGYEQYF.

V is TRBV28 and J is TRBJ1-1; maybe TRBD1 (5 bases). V shed 3 bases and J shed 2 bases, with 13 bases lying between them. This CDR3 is 15 amino acids long. The germline V gene encodes CDR1 MDHEN and CDR2 SYDVKM. The CDR3 loop is CASSLIGGTNTEAFF. For the CDR3, the DNA is TGTGCCAGCAGTTTGATTGGTGGGACCAACACTGAAGCTTTCTTT.